These T cell receptor beta chains were read from a single sample in a study of T cell repertoires in cytomegalovirus infection. TCRdb passed the reads through MiXCR, listing each CDR3 protein once. The data contain approximately 910,000 distinct CDR3 sequences, roughly 30% of them singletons. Antigens for these TCRs are unknown. The sequenced sample was cultured CD8+ T cells from PBMCs, obtained from culture after CMV antigen stimulation. The receptors here all came from a human donor in good health (CMV status not recorded). Some clones in this sample may be carry-over from other donors' samples. Both conserved end residues are part of each CDR3. A D gene is named only where the DNA matches it firmly. Clone size appears in some rows only: once, few, many, or a class for an expanded clone.

>TRBJ2-2|-|TRBV7-2|few|16
TGTGCCAGCAGCCAGACGGGGACGGTCAACCCCGGGGAGCTGTTTTTT
CASSQTGTVNPGELFF
>TRBJ2-3|TRBD2|TRBV11-2|-|17
TGTGCCAGCAGCTTAGACCCTAGCGGCGATAGCACAGATACGCAGTATTTT
CASSLDPSGDSTDTQYF
>TRBJ1-2|-|TRBV7-9|many|14
TGTGCCAGCAGCTTGGCGTTTGGGGAGGATGGCTACACCTTC
CASSLAFGEDGYTF
>TRBJ2-3|TRBD2|TRBV5-8|-|16
TGTGCCAGCAGCTTTCTAGCGGGGGGGCCCACAGATACGCAGTATTTT
CASSFLAGGPTDTQYF
>TRBJ2-1|TRBD2|TRBV14|-|20
TGTGCCAGCAGCCAACCTAGCGGGGGGTCTACATCCAGCTCCTACAATGAGCAGTTCTTC
CASSQPSGGSTSSSYNEQFF
>TRBJ2-5|-|TRBV7-6|many|13
TGTGCCAGCAGCTTAGGGACAGAAGAGACCCAGTACTTC
CASSLGTEETQYF
>TRBJ1-1|-|TRBV19|-|14
TGTGCCAGTAGTGGGGGGACAATTCTGCTGGAATCTTTCTTT
CASSGGTILLESFF
>TRBJ1-1|TRBD1|TRBV4-1|-|15
TGCGCCAGCAGCCAAGGGGGACAGAGGAACACTGAAGCTTTCTTT
CASSQGGQRNTEAFF
>TRBJ2-2|TRBD1|TRBV11-2|few|16
TGTGCCAGCAGCCCAGACAGGGGTAACAACACCGGGGAGCTGTTTTTT
CASSPDRGNNTGELFF
>TRBJ1-2|-|TRBV2|-|10
TGTGCCAGCAGTGAGAGCGGCCGCCTCTTC
CASSESGRLF
>TRBJ2-3|-|TRBV6-1|few|14
TGTGCCAGCAGCACGGCCTCCGTCACAGATACGCAGTATTTT
CASSTASVTDTQYF